This entry lists 15 T cell receptor beta chains sequenced from one sample in a study of blood T cell repertoires in COVID-19. The repertoire was sequenced with immunoSEQ multiplex PCR; TCRdb's copy has only in-frame clones and lacks some. Of 250,000 to 300,000 clones listed, roughly 90% are singletons. The sequenced material came from peripheral blood. These receptors were obtained from a woman between 25 and 40 years old with COVID-19, enrolled during active disease.

The chain is built from TRBV2 and TRBJ2-2, with 7 positions matching TRBD2. The CDR3 extends over 16 amino acids. V lost 6 bases, J lost 7 bases, and 14 bases stayed unmatched. Germline V gene data show CDR1 as SNHLY and CDR2 as FYNNEI. This chain's CDR3 is CASRRRAGGSYGELFF. CDR3 sequence (DNA): TGTGCCAGCAGAAGAAGGGCAGGCGGGAGTTACGGGGAGCTGTTTTTT.

The J gene is TRBJ2-7, the V gene TRBV18; D might be TRBD2 (5 bases). Trimming left V 1 base short and J 4 bases short, with 14 bases between. The CDR3 length is 15 residues. Germline CDR1 is KGHSH and CDR2 is LQKENI. The CDR3: CASSPRREPKYEQYF. In DNA, the CDR3 is TGTGCCAGCTCACCACGAAGGGAGCCAAAATACGAGCAGTACTTC.

This clone has a single count. The V and J genes are TRBV28 and TRBJ1-2, with a weak D call TRBD1 (5 bases). This CDR3 contains 18 residues. Germline V gives CDR1 MDHEN, CDR2 SYDVKM. Trimming pared 3 bases from V and 2 bases from J, leaving 22 bases between. The CDR3 nucleotides read TGTGCCAGCAGTTTTCTCGCGAGATTGGACACACTAAACTATGGCTACACCTTC. Translated: CASSFLARLDTLNYGYTF.

The V gene is TRBV5-1, the J gene TRBJ2-3, with 15 bases lining up with TRBD2. The length of the CDR3 is 20 residues. The ends lost 0 bases at V and 0 bases at J; junction bases unmatched: 8. The germline gives CDR1 SGHRS, CDR2 YFSETQ. CDR3 nucleotide sequence: TGCGCCAGCAGCTTGGCCCAATCCGGGACTAGCGGGAGGAGCACAGATACGCAGTATTTT. Residues: CASSLAQSGTSGRSTDTQYF. Looking up the rest from reference TRBV5-1 and TRBJ2-3 gives the full variable domain: KAGVTQTPRYLIKTRGQQVTLSCSPISGHRSVSWYQQTPGQGLQFLFEYFSETQRNKGNFPGRFSGRQFSNSRSEMNVSTLELGDSALYLCASSLAQSGTSGRSTDTQYFGPGTRLTVL.

This clone has just one count. The rearrangement joins TRBV5-4 to TRBJ2-2; 11 bases line up with TRBD2. V shed 5 bases, J shed 4 bases, and the junction held 10 bases outside the gene matches. Germline V gives CDR1 SGHNT, CDR2 YYREEE (reference sequence). The CDR3 has 17 residues. The CDR3 reads CASSTGTSGSSTGELFF. The DNA for the CDR3 is TGTGCCAGCAGTACCGGGACTAGCGGATCCAGCACCGGGGAGCTGTTTTTT.

V gene TRBV19 combines with J gene TRBJ1-1; D might be TRBD1 (5 bases). V lost 1 base and J lost 2, with 17 bases in between. This CDR3 is 17 amino acids long. Germline V lookup: CDR1 LNHDA, CDR2 SQIVND (reference sequence). The CDR3 DNA reads as TGTGCCAGTAGTATAGGGCGACGGGGGGAAACCAACACTGAAGCTTTCTTT. Encoded protein: CASSIGRRGETNTEAFF.

Comment on this clone: An end of the junction differs from the germline gene, which may be a read error. The V gene is TRBV28, the J gene TRBJ2-1; D perhaps matches TRBD1 (6 bases). CDR1 is MDHEN and CDR2 is SYDVKM in the germline V gene. The CDR3 length is 15 residues. The CDR3 DNA reads as TGTGCCAGCAGTCTCCCCGACAGGTTTTACAATGAACAGTTCTTC. Translating it yields CASSLPDRFYNEQFF.

This clone was seen once. The V gene is TRBV4-2, the J gene TRBJ2-7; TRBD2 is a possible D gene (5 bases). Germline CDR1 and CDR2: LGHNA and YNFKEQ. The CDR3 sequence is 16 residues long. Trimming took 1 base from V and 0 from J, leaving 13 bases between them. The CDR3 coding sequence is TGTGCCAGCAGCCAAGCTCTCGGGATAAACTCCTACGAGCAGTACTTC. It encodes CASSQALGINSYEQYF.

The chain's CDR3 is CASSRQGSNQPQHF. The CDR3 region has the DNA TGTGCCAGCAGCCGACAGGGTAGCAATCAGCCCCAGCATTTT. The chain recombines TRBV3-1 (or the pseudogene TRBV3-2) with TRBJ1-5; 7 bases map to TRBD1. Germline CDR1 is LGHDT and CDR2 is YNNKEL (reference sequence). V shed 4 bases, J shed 0 bases, and the junction held 0 bases outside the gene matches. The CDR3 extends over 14 amino acids.

The gene calls are TRBV9 and TRBJ1-1; TRBD1 matches at 9 bases. Per germline, CDR1 SGDLS and CDR2 YYNGEE. V gave up 3 bases and J gave up 5 bases; unmatched junction bases: 8. The CDR3 sequence is 15 residues long. For the CDR3, the DNA is TGTGCCAGCAGCGCCCCCGGGACAGGGTTTACTGAAGCTTTCTTT. Its translation is CASSAPGTGFTEAFF. The variable domain in full, with the rest retrieved from reference TRBV9 and TRBJ1-1, is DSGVTQTPKHLITATGQRVTLRCSPRSGDLSVYWYQQSLDQGLQFLIQYYNGEERAKGNILERFSAQQFPDLHSELNLSSLELGDSALYFCASSAPGTGFTEAFFGQGTRLTVV.

The J gene is TRBJ1-1, the V gene TRBV6-5; 7 nucleotides agree with TRBD1. The CDR3 extends over 11 amino acids. Germline V gene data show CDR1 as MNHEY and CDR2 as SVGAGI. With V trimmed by 8 bases and J by 4 bases, 1 base remained unmatched. The DNA for the CDR3 is TGTGCCAGCGGGACAGTCACTGAAGCTTTCTTT. This sequence encodes CASGTVTEAFF.

The gene calls are TRBV19 and TRBJ2-3; 9 bases agree with TRBD1. The CDR3 contains 15 residues. J was trimmed by 1 base and V by 4 bases; bases with no gene match: 3. CDR1 and CDR2 (germline): LNHDA, SQIVND (reference sequence). The chain's CDR3 is CASSRRTGGTDTQYF. The CDR3 DNA sequence: TGTGCCAGTAGTAGACGGACAGGGGGCACAGATACGCAGTATTTT.

The V gene is TRBV5-1, the J gene TRBJ1-5; a weak D match, TRBD1 (6 bases). Germline CDR1 is SGHRS and CDR2 is YFSETQ. With 0 bases removed from V and 7 bases from J, the gap between germline ends came to 11 bases. The CDR3 runs to 14 residues. The CDR3 DNA reads TGCGCCAGCAGCTTGGAGCCAGGGGTGCAGCCCCAGCATTTT. Translated: CASSLEPGVQPQHF.

In this sample, this clone turned up a few times. V and J are TRBV9 and TRBJ2-7; 13 bases match TRBD2. The V segment lost 5 bases and the J segment 3 bases; nucleotides outside the gene matches: 11. The CDR3 spans 17 residues. Germline lookup yields CDR1 SGDLS and CDR2 YYNGEE. CDR3 nucleotide sequence: TGTGCCAGCAGTGGAACTGCGCGGACTAGCGGGAGCTACGAGCAGTACTTC. Residues: CASSGTARTSGSYEQYF. The entire variable domain, with the rest obtained from reference TRBV9 and TRBJ2-7, is as follows: DSGVTQTPKHLITATGQRVTLRCSPRSGDLSVYWYQQSLDQGLQFLIQYYNGEERAKGNILERFSAQQFPDLHSELNLSSLELGDSALYFCASSGTARTSGSYEQYFGPGTRLTVT.

The CDR3 reads CASTPGQVFRVLTHHYNSPLHF. The CDR3 DNA reads as TGTGCCAGCACCCCCGGACAGGTTTTCAGAGTACTAACCCACCACTATAATTCACCCCTCCACTTT. The gene calls are TRBV21-1 and TRBJ1-6; the table gives TRBD1 as D, unverified against the DNA. TRBV21-1 is given as a pseudogene. The CDR3 loop spans 22 amino acids.